This T cell receptor beta chain was sequenced during a study of blood T cells in healthy people across ages. With a J-beta primer mix and a sample-barcoded 5' primer, a second PCR ran about 7 to 11 cycles. The study obtained at least 3 million CDR3-containing paired-end reads from every sample. TCRdb recomputed calls from the 5' RACE reads with MiXCR, one row per CDR3 protein. The profile shows 900,000 to 950,000 distinct CDR3 sequences, under 35% of them singletons. The CDR3 runs to 14 residues. Trimming removed 6 bases from V and 8 bases from J; junction bases left unmatched: 8. These sequences were also reported in another study, on T cells of mothers and their children. From that paper: Donation came from a few healthy Caucasian mothers together with their six children.

The chain has TRBV12-3 or TRBV12-4 and TRBJ2-5; TRBD1 matches 11 bases. The material sequenced was blood. The TCR originated in a woman aged 40 to 55 in good health. The CDR3 sequence: CASRPGQGVNTQYF. Written as DNA, the CDR3 is TGTGCCAGCAGGCCGGGACAGGGGGTCAATACCCAGTACTTC.